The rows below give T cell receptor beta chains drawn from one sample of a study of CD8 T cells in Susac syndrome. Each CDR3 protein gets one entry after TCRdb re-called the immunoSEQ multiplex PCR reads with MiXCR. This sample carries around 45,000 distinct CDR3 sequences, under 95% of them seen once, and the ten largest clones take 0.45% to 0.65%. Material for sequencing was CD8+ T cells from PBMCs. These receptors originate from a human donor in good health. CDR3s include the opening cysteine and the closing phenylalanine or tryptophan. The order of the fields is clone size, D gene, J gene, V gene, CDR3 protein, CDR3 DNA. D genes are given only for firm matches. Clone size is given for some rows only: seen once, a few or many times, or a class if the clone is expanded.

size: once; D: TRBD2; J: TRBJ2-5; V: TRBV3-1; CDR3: CASSQDRASGKETQYF; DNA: TGTGCCAGCAGCCAAGATCGGGCTAGCGGGAAGGAGACCCAGTACTTC
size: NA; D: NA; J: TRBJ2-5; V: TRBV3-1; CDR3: CASSQEVGAVWETQYF; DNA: TGTGCCAGCAGCCAAGAAGTGGGGGCGGTTTGGGAGACCCAGTACTTC
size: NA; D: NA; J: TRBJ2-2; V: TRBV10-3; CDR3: CAISLVGTKNTGELFF; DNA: TGTGCCATCAGCCTAGTCGGGACAAAGAACACCGGGGAGCTGTTTTTT
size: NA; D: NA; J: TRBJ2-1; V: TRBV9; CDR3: CASSVGSGEQFF; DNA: TGTGCCAGCAGCGTAGGTTCTGGTGAGCAGTTCTTC
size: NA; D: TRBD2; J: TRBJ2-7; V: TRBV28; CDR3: CASSPSGLEYYEQYF; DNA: TGTGCCAGCAGTCCGTCGGGACTAGAGTACTACGAGCAGTACTTC
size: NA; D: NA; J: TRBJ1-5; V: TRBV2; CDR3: CATQDGQGNQPQHF; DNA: TGTGCCACCCAGGACGGGCAGGGCAATCAGCCCCAGCATTTT
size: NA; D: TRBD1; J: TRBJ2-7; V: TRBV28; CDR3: CASSTDRVHEQYF; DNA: TGTGCCAGCAGTACCGACAGGGTCCATGAGCAGTACTTC
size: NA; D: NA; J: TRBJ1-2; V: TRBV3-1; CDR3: CASSQAGAGYGYTF; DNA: TGTGCCAGCAGCCAAGCGGGGGCGGGTTATGGCTACACCTTC
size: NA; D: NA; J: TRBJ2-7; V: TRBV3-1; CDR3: CASSLGWSYSYEQYF; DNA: TGTGCCAGCAGCCTTGGGTGGTCATACTCCTACGAGCAGTACTTC
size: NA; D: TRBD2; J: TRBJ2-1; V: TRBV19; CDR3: CASSLTSWERANNEQFF; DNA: TGTGCCAGTAGCCTGACTAGCTGGGAACGCGCTAACAATGAGCAGTTCTTC
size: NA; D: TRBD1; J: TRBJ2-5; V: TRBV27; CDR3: CASSGTDREETQYF; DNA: TGTGCCAGCAGTGGTACCGACAGGGAAGAGACCCAGTACTTC
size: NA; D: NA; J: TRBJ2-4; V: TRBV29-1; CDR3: CSVGGSLAKNIQYF; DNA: TGCAGCGTAGGGGGGAGCCTAGCCAAAAACATTCAGTACTTC
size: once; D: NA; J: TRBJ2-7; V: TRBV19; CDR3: CASLRANDYEQYF; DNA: TGTGCCAGCCTCAGGGCTAACGACTACGAGCAGTACTTC
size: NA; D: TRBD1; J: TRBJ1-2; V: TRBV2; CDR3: CASSEVGTDGYTF; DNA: TGTGCCAGCAGTGAAGTGGGGACAGACGGCTACACCTTC
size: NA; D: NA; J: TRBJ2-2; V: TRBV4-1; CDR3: CASSQGQNTGELFF; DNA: TGCGCCAGCAGCCAAGGCCAGAACACCGGGGAGCTGTTTTTT
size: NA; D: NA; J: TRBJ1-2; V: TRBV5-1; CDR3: CASSLGRGKGNNYGYTF; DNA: TGCGCCAGCAGCTTGGGACGTGGTAAGGGGAATAACTATGGCTACACCTTC
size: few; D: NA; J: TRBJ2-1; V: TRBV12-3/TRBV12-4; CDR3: CASSLAGEQFF; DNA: TGTGCCAGCAGTTTAGCGGGTGAGCAGTTCTTC
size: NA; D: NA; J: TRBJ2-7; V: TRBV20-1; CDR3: CSARGPLATYEQYF; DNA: TGCAGTGCTAGGGGGCCCCTAGCGACCTACGAGCAGTACTTC
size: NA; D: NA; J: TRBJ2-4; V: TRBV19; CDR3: CARQHSRRQPKNIQYF; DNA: TGTGCCAGACAACACTCCAGGAGACAGCCTAAAAACATTCAGTACTTC
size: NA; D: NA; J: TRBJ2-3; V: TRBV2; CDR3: CASSQNLLGTTDTQYF; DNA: TGTGCCAGCAGCCAAAATCTCTTGGGGACCACAGATACGCAGTATTTT
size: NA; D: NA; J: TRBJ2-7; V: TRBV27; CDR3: CASNPSLWSGTPYEQYF; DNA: TGTGCCAGCAACCCCTCCCTTTGGAGCGGCACACCCTACGAGCAGTACTTC
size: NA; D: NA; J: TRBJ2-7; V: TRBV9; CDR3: CASSVGSRTYEQYF; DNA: TGTGCCAGCAGCGTAGGATCTCGTACCTACGAGCAGTACTTC
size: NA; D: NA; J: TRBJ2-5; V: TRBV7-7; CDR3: CASSLDVSETQYF; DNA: TGTGCCAGCAGCTTAGATGTTTCGGAGACCCAGTACTTC
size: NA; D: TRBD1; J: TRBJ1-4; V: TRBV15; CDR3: CATSRDGTDMNEKLFF; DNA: TGTGCCACCAGCAGAGACGGGACAGATATGAATGAAAAACTGTTTTTT
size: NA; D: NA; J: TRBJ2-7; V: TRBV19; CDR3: CASSKRFDIYEQYF; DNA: TGTGCCAGTAGTAAGCGGTTCGACATCTACGAGCAGTACTTC
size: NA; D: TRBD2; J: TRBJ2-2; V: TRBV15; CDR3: CATSRLFLAGGPNTGELFF; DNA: TGTGCCACCAGCAGACTTTTCCTAGCGGGAGGGCCAAACACCGGGGAGCTGTTTTTT
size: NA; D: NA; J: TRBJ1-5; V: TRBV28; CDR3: CASTLVGEGNQPQHF; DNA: TGTGCCAGCACCCTAGTAGGGGAGGGAAATCAGCCCCAGCATTTT
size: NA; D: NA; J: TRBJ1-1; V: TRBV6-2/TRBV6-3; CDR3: CASINRYTEAFF; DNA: TGTGCCAGCATTAACAGATACACTGAAGCTTTCTTT
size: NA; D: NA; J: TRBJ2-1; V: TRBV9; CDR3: CASSTSREQLDNEQFF; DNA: TGTGCCAGCAGCACCTCTCGGGAGCAGCTTGACAATGAGCAGTTCTTC
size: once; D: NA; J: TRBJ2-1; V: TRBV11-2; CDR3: CASSSDSSVDEQFF; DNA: TGTGCCAGCAGCTCCGACTCGAGTGTCGATGAGCAGTTCTTC
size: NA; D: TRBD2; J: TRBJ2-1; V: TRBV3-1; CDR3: CASSQDLMGGYNEQFF; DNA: TGTGCCAGCAGCCAAGATCTCATGGGAGGGTACAATGAGCAGTTCTTC
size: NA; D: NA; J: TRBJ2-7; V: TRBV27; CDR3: CASSLSRLLEQYF; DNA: TGTGCCAGCAGTTTATCGAGGCTTCTCGAGCAGTACTTC
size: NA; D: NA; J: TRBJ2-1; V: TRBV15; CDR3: CATSRGGGQDNEGQFF; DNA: TGTGCCACCAGCAGAGGGGGCGGACAAGACAATGAAGGGCAGTTCTTC
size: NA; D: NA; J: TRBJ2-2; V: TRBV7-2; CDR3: CASSLPSGELFF; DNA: TGTGCCAGCAGCTTACCCAGCGGGGAGCTGTTTTTT